This T cell receptor (beta chain) comes out of a study of CD4 T cells in relation to SARS-CoV-2 and coronaviruses. General observations from the study: About 64% of donors had memory CD4+ clonotypes crossrecognizing SARS-CoV-2 and common cold coronavirus spike. SARS-CoV-2-driven expansion was significantly weaker in crossreactive than monoreactive clones.

The length of the CDR3 is 16 residues. The germline gives CDR1 MNHNY, CDR2 SVGAGI (reference sequence). The J segment lost 3 bases and the V segment lost 6 bases, leaving 10 bases of the junction unmatched. TCRdb's copy holds only in-frame clones and misses some; the assay was immunoSEQ multiplex PCR. The sample has about 28,000 clones, about 79% seen once. Comment on this clone: Its cognate antigen is unknown.

Before the COVID-19 pandemic, during about 2010-2019, CD4+ T cells were taken from unexposed donors. After about 10 days of culture, CD4+ T cells were isolated. The sequencing input was CD4+ T cells from PBMCs, cultured in vitro. The TCR sequence derives from a human donor in good health. V usage is TRBV6-6 and J usage is TRBJ2-5; 10 nucleotides match TRBD2. The DNA of the CDR3 is TGTGCCAGCAGCGACTCTAGCGGGAGTCTTAAAGAGACCCAGTACTTC. Its translation is CASSDSSGSLKETQYF.